This entry lists 11 T cell receptor beta chains sequenced from one sample in a study of T cell clones after liver transplantation. Sequencing used immunoSEQ multiplex PCR; TCRdb keeps in-frame clones, though not all of them. The sample has more than 70,000 clones; 83% are singletons. The sample in question was CD4+ T cells from blood, obtained at the 22-month timepoint. These TCRs come from a human patient who received a liver transplant. The T cells may come from the graft donor.

This clone was seen a handful of times. The genes are TRBV7-2 and TRBJ2-7; D is uncertain. The CDR3 loop spans 12 amino acids. CDR1 is SGHTA, CDR2 FQGNSA, per germline. V was clipped by 2 bases and J by 3 bases, with 5 bases between them. The CDR3 reads CASSLTGYEQYF. The CDR3 DNA reads as TGTGCCAGCAGCTTAACGGGCTACGAGCAGTACTTC.

The chain couples TRBV5-1 to TRBJ2-7; D is possibly TRBD2 (6 bases). Germline V CDR1 and CDR2: SGHRS, YFSETQ. V was clipped by 1 base and J by 3 bases, with 11 bases between them. CDR3 length: 14 amino acids. In DNA, the CDR3 is TGCGCCAGCAGCTTGACGGCTAGCGTCTACGAGCAGTACTTC. Translated, it gives CASSLTASVYEQYF.

The V gene is TRBV7-9, the J gene TRBJ2-7, with 9 nucleotides matching TRBD2. The CDR3 is made up of 16 amino acids. CDR1 is SEHNR, CDR2 FQNEAQ, per germline (reference sequence). The V gene end was trimmed by 5 bases and the J gene end by 0 bases; junction bases not matched to a gene: 8. CDR3 amino acids: CASSHPSSGTSYEQYF. The CDR3 nucleotides read TGTGCCAGCAGCCATCCCTCTAGCGGGACCTCCTACGAGCAGTACTTC. The full variable domain, with the rest looked up from reference TRBV7-9 and TRBJ2-7, is DTGVSQNPRHKITKRGQNVTFRCDPISEHNRLYWYRQTLGQGPEFLTYFQNEAQLEKSRLLSDRFSAERPKGSFSTLEIQRTEQGDSAMYLCASSHPSSGTSYEQYFGPGTRLTVT.

This chain connects TRBV28 to TRBJ1-5; the D gene is possibly TRBD1 (6 bases). V was clipped by 6 bases and J by 6 bases, with 15 bases between them. Germline CDR1 MDHEN, CDR2 SYDVKM. The CDR3 covers 14 residues. CDR3 in DNA: TGTGCCAGCAGCGATACGGGGGCCGTTCAGCCCCAGCATTTT. This gives the protein CASSDTGAVQPQHF.

J is TRBJ2-7 and V is TRBV1; the D call TRBD1 from the table was never checked on the DNA. TRBV1 is assigned pseudogene status. This CDR3 spans 13 amino acids. As DNA, the CDR3 is TGCACCAGCAGCCGAGGCAGGGTCTACGAGCAGTACTTC. It specifies CTSSRGRVYEQYF.

The CDR3 loop reads CASRLGGQGSIQYF. The CDR3 DNA sequence: TGTGCCAGCAGACTGGGGGGGCAGGGAAGCATTCAGTACTTC. This chain connects TRBV7-2 to TRBJ2-4; a weak D match, TRBD2 (7 bases). The CDR3 covers 14 residues. Germline V lookup: CDR1 SGHTA, CDR2 FQGNSA. Trimming removed 6 bases from V and 9 bases from J, with 18 bases in between.

The chain employs TRBV27 and TRBJ2-1; a possible D gene is TRBD1 (6 bases). The CDR3 has 15 amino acids. V lost 6 bases, J lost 4 bases, and 16 bases lay in between. Germline V lookup: CDR1 MNHEY, CDR2 SMNVEV (reference sequence). Here the CDR3 reads CASRGTRQVYNEQFF. CDR3 coding DNA: TGTGCCAGCAGGGGAACTCGACAGGTTTACAATGAGCAGTTCTTC.

The chain's CDR3 is CASSSRGQANNSPLHF. CDR3 DNA: TGTGCCAGCAGCTCGAGGGGACAGGCCAATAATTCACCCCTCCACTTT. V is TRBV7-2 and J is TRBJ1-6; 8 positions agree with TRBD1. Trimming at V came to 4 bases and at J to 5 bases, leaving 7 bases not matched to a gene. Germline V lookup: CDR1 SGHTA, CDR2 FQGNSA. The CDR3 runs 16 residues.

This chain's CDR3 is CASSYLAGGWGQEQFF. CDR3 nucleotide sequence: TGTGCCAGCAGCTACCTAGCGGGAGGGTGGGGCCAAGAGCAGTTCTTC. The chain is built from TRBV9 and TRBJ2-1; 12 positions agree with TRBD2. The germline V gene has CDR1 SGDLS and CDR2 YYNGEE. The CDR3 is made up of 16 amino acids. V was pared by 4 bases and J by 10 bases, with 12 bases of the junction left unmatched.

V and J are TRBV28 and TRBJ1-5; D unresolved. V was cut by 9 bases and J by 0 bases, with 6 bases left in between. Germline V gives CDR1 MDHEN, CDR2 SYDVKM. CDR3 length: 12 residues. The chain's CDR3 is CASLGSNQPQHF. CDR3 nucleotide sequence: TGTGCCAGTTTGGGTAGCAATCAGCCCCAGCATTTT.

The V and J genes are TRBV7-2 and TRBJ1-2, with TRBD1 matching over 10 bases. Germline values: CDR1 SGHTA, CDR2 FQGNSA. Trimming at V came to 5 bases and at J to 6 bases, leaving 9 bases not matched to a gene. The CDR3 is made up of 15 amino acids. CDR3 DNA: TGTGCCAGCAGCCTTCGACAGGGGGCGATCGATGGCTACACCTTC. Amino acids: CASSLRQGAIDGYTF.